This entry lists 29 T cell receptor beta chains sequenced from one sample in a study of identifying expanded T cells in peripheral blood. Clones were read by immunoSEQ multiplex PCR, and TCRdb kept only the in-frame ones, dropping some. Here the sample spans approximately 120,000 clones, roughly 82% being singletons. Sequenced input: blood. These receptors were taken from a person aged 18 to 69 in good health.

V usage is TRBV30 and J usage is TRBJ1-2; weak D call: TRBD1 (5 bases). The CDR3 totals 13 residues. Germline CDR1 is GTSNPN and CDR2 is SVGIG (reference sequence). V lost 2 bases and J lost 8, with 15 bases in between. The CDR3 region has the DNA TGTGCCTGGAGTCTGTATGGGGGATCAGGCTACACCTTC. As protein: CAWSLYGGSGYTF. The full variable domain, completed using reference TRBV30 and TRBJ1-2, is SQTIHQWPATLVQPVGSPLSLECTVEGTSNPNLYWYRQAAGRGLQLLFYSVGIGQISSEVPQNLSASRPQDRQFILSSKKLLLSDSGFYLCAWSLYGGSGYTFGSGTRLTVV.

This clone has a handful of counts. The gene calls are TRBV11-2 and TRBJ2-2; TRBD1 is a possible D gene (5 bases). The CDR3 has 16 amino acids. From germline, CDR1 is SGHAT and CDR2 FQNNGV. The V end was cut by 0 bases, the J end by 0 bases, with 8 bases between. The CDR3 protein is CASSLDRGSNTGELFF. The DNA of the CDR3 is TGTGCCAGCAGCTTAGATAGGGGTTCGAACACCGGGGAGCTGTTTTTT.

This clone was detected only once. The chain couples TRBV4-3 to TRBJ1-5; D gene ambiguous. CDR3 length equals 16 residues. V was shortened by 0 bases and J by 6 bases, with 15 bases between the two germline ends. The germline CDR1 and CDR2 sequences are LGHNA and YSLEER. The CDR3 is CASSQDHTWAGQPQHF. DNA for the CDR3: TGCGCCAGCAGCCAAGATCATACTTGGGCGGGTCAGCCCCAGCATTTT.

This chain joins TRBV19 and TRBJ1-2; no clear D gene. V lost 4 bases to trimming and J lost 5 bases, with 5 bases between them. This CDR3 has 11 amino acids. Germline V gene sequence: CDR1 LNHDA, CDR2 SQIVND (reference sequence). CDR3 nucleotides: TGTGCCAGTAGTACCGCTTATGGCTACACCTTC. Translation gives CASSTAYGYTF.

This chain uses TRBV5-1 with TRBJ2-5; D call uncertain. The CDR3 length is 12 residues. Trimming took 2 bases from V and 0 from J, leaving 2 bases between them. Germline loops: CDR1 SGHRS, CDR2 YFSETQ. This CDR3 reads CASSFYQETQYF. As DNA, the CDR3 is TGCGCCAGCAGCTTTTACCAAGAGACCCAGTACTTC.

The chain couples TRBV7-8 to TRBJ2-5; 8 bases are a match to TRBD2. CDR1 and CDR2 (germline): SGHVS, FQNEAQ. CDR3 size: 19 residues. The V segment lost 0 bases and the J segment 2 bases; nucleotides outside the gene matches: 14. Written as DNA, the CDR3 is TGTGCCAGCAGCTTAGCCTACCGGGCACGGCGGGGGGAACAAGAGACCCAGTACTTC. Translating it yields CASSLAYRARRGEQETQYF.

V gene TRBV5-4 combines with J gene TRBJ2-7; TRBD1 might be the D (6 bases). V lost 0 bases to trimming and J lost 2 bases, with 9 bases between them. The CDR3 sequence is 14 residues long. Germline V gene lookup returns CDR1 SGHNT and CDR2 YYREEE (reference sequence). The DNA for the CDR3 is TGTGCCAGCAGCTTGGGGTACAGGGCCTACGAGCAGTACTTC. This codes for CASSLGYRAYEQYF.

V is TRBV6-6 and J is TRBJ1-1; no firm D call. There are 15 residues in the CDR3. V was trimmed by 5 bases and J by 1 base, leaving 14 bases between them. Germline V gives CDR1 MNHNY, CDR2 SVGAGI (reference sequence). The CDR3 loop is CASSTTVSENTEAFF. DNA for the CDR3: TGTGCCAGCAGTACTACCGTGAGTGAGAACACTGAAGCTTTCTTT.

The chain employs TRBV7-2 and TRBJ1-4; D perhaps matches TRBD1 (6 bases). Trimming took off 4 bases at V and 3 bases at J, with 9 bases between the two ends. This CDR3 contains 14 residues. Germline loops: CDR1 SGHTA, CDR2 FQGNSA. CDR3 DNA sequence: TGTGCCAGCAGCTCTGGACAGTCTAATGAAAAACTGTTTTTT. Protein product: CASSSGQSNEKLFF.

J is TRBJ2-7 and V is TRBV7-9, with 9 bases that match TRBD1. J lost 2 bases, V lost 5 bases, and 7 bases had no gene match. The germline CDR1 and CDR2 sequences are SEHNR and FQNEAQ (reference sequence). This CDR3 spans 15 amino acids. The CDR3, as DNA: TGTGCCAGCAGCCCGTTCCGGGACAGGGCCTACGAGCAGTACTTC. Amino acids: CASSPFRDRAYEQYF.

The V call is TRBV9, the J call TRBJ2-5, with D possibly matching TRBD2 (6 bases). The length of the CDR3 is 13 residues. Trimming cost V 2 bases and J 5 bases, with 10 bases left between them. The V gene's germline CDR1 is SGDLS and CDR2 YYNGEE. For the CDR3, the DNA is TGTGCCAGCAGCGTCGATGGGAGGGAGACCCAGTACTTC. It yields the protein CASSVDGRETQYF.

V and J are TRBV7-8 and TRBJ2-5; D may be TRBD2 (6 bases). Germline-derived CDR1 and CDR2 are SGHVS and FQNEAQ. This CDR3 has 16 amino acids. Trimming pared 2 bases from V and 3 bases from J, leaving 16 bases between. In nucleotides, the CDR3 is TGTGCCAGCAGCTTATGGAGGGCCACCCTTGAAGAGACCCAGTACTTC. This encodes CASSLWRATLEETQYF.

This chain's CDR3 is CASSSESSDGNQPQHF. The CDR3 DNA follows: TGTGCCAGCTCCTCGGAGAGCTCCGACGGGAATCAGCCCCAGCATTTT. The chain is built from TRBV18 and TRBJ1-5, with D uncertain. Germline V gene lookup returns CDR1 KGHSH and CDR2 LQKENI. V was trimmed by 6 bases and J by 4 bases, leaving 19 bases between them. This CDR3 is built from 16 residues.

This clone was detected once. CDR3 in amino acids: CAWSDSDTQYF. For the CDR3, the DNA is TGTGCCTGGAGTGACTCAGATACGCAGTATTTT. V is TRBV30 and J is TRBJ2-3, with D uncertain. This CDR3 has 11 residues. Per the germline V gene, CDR1 is GTSNPN and CDR2 is SVGIG (reference sequence). The ends were cut back, 1 base at V and 4 bases at J, with 3 bases in the middle.

CDR3 region: CASSVGGYGYTF. The CDR3 DNA reads TGTGCCAGCAGTGTCGGGGGCTATGGCTACACCTTC. V and J are TRBV6-1 and TRBJ1-2; TRBD1 is a possible D gene (5 bases). Germline V lookup: CDR1 MNHNS, CDR2 SASEGT. The CDR3 is 12 residues long. V shed 4 bases and J shed 4 bases, with 7 bases lying between them.

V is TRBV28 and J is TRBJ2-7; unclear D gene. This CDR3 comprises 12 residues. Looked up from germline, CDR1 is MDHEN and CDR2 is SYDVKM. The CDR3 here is CVCSPMSGEQYF. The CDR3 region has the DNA TGTGTGTGCTCCCCGATGTCGGGCGAGCAGTACTTC.

CDR3 nucleotides: TGCAGCGTTGAAGATCCCGGGACAGGGCCCTATGGCTACACCTTC. It translates to CSVEDPGTGPYGYTF. This chain connects TRBV29-1 to TRBJ1-2, with 9 bases lining up with TRBD1. This CDR3 comprises 15 residues. The germline V gene has CDR1 SQVTM and CDR2 ANQGSEA. Trimming removed 0 bases from V and 4 bases from J; junction bases left unmatched: 6.

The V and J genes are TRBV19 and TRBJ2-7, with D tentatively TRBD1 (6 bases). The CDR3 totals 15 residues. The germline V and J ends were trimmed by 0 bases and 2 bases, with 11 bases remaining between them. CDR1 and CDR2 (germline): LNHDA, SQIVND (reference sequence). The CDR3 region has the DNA TGTGCCAGTAGTATAGAAACAGGGAGCGCCTACGAGCAGTACTTC. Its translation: CASSIETGSAYEQYF.

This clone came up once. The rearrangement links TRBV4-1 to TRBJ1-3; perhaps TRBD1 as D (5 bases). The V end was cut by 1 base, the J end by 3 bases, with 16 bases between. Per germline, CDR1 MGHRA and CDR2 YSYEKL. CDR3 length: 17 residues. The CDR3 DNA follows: TGCGCCAGCAGCCAAGGGGTTATAAGTGACAGTGGAAACACCATATATTTT. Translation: CASSQGVISDSGNTIYF.

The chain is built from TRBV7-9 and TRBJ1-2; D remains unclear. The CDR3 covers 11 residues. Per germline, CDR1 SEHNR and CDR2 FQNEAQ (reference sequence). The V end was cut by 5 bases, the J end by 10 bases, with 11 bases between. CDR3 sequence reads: CASSQLKDYTF. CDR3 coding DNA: TGTGCCAGCAGCCAGTTGAAGGACTACACCTTC.

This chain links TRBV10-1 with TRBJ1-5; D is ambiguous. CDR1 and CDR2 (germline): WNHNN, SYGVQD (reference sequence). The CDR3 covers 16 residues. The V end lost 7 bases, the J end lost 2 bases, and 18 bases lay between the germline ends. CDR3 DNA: TGCGCCAGCACCCGTAGCCGGATTCCGGGCAATCAGCCCCAGCATTTT. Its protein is CASTRSRIPGNQPQHF.

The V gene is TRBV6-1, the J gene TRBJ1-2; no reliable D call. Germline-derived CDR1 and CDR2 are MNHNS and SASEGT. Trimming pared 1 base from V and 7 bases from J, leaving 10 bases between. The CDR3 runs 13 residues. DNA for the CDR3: TGTGCCAGCAGTGAAGGTCCAGTTCTTGGCTACACCTTC. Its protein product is CASSEGPVLGYTF.

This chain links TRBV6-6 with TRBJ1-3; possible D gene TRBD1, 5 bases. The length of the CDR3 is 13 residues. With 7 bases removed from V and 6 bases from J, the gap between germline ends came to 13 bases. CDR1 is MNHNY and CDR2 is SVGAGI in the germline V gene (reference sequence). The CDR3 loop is CASTFDGANTIYF. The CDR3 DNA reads TGTGCCAGCACTTTCGATGGGGCAAACACCATATATTTT.

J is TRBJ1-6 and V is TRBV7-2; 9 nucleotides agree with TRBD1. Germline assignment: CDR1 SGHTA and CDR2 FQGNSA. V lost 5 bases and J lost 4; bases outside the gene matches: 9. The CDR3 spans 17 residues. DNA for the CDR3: TGTGCCAGCAGCCTACGGACAGGGGTTGAATATAATTCACCCCTCCACTTT. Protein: CASSLRTGVEYNSPLHF.

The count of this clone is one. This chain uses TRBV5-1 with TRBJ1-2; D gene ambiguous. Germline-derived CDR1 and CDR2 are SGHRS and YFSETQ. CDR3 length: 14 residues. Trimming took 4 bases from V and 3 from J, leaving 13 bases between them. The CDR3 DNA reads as TGCGCCAGCAGCCCGGATTGGGGTCACTATGGCTACACCTTC. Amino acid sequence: CASSPDWGHYGYTF. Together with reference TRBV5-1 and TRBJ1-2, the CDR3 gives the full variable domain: KAGVTQTPRYLIKTRGQQVTLSCSPISGHRSVSWYQQTPGQGLQFLFEYFSETQRNKGNFPGRFSGRQFSNSRSEMNVSTLELGDSALYLCASSPDWGHYGYTFGSGTRLTVV.

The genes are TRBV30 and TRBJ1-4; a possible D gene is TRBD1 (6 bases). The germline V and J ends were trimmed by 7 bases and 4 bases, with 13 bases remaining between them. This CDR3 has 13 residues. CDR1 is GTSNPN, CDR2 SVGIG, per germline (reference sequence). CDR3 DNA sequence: TGTGCCTTCCCCGGGACAAGTAATGAAAAACTGTTTTTT. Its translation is CAFPGTSNEKLFF.

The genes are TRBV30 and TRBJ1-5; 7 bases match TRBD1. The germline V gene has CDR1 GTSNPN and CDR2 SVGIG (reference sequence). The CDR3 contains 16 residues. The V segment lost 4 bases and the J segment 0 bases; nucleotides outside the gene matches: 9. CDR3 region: CAWTFPGTASNQPQHF. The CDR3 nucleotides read TGTGCCTGGACCTTCCCGGGGACAGCTAGCAATCAGCCCCAGCATTTT.

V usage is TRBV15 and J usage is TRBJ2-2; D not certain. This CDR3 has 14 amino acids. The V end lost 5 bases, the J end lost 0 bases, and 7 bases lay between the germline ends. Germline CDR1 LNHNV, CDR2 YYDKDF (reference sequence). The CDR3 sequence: CATSSHANTGELFF. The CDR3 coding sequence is TGTGCCACCAGCTCCCACGCGAACACCGGGGAGCTGTTTTTT.

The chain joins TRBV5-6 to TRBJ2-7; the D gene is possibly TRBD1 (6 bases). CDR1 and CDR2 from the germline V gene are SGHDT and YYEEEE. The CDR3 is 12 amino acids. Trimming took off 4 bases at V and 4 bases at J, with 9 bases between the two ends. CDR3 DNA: TGTGCCAGCAGCGTAGGACAGTACGAGCAGTACTTC. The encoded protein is CASSVGQYEQYF.